These T cell receptor beta chains were read from a single sample in a study of coeliac disease. Sequencing was performed with immunoSEQ multiplex PCR; in TCRdb, only in-frame clones are kept and a portion is missing. Counted here are around 5,000 clones, 65% to 70% occurring once; the ten biggest clones make up roughly a tenth. Sequenced sample: lymphocytes from the gut lamina propria. The receptors here all came from a man aged 70-80 years with active celiac disease. Each CDR3 is given with its conserved first and last residue. A D gene is named only where the DNA matches it firmly. Rows give clone size only sometimes, using once, few, many, or a class for an expanded clone.

clone size,J gene,D gene,V gene,CDR3 protein,CDR3 DNA
.,TRBJ2-2,.,TRBV5-1,CASSLGWVEGTGELFF,TGCGCCAGCAGCTTGGGCTGGGTAGAGGGTACCGGGGAGCTGTTTTTT
few,TRBJ2-1,.,TRBV7-2,CASRGSSYEQFF,TGTGCCAGCAGGGGGTCTAGCTATGAGCAGTTCTTC
.,TRBJ2-6,.,TRBV27,CASSPRAGTGANVLTF,TGTGCCAGCAGTCCACGGGCGGGGACTGGGGCCAACGTCCTGACTTTC
.,TRBJ2-3,.,TRBV10-3,CAISGRGGAPRTDTQYF,TGTGCCATCAGTGGTAGGGGGGGGGCCCCTCGCACAGATACGCAGTATTTT
.,TRBJ2-4,TRBD1,TRBV4-3,CASSQQGQGAFGIQYF,TGCGCCAGCAGCCAACAGGGACAGGGGGCTTTCGGCATTCAGTACTTC
.,TRBJ2-1,TRBD1,TRBV27,CASRRDSMTYNEQFF,TGTGCCAGCAGAAGGGACAGTATGACATACAATGAGCAGTTCTTC
few,TRBJ2-5,TRBD2,TRBV4-1,CASSQAGGTLRETQYF,TGCGCCAGCAGCCAAGCCGGGGGGACCCTGAGAGAGACCCAGTACTTC
.,TRBJ2-5,TRBD2,TRBV4-1,CASSQGTGLAGAKQYF,TGCGCCAGCAGCCAAGGAACCGGACTAGCGGGAGCGAAGCAGTACTTC
.,TRBJ2-7,.,TRBV18,CASSTETYEQYF,TGTGCCAGCTCAACAGAAACCTACGAGCAGTACTTC
.,TRBJ1-5,.,TRBV6-1,CASTSQVNSNQPQHF,TGTGCCAGCACTTCTCAGGTTAATAGCAATCAGCCCCAGCATTTT
.,TRBJ2-3,TRBD2,TRBV7-9,CASSVSGITDTQYF,TGTGCCAGCAGCGTCAGCGGGATCACAGATACGCAGTATTTT
few,TRBJ1-2,.,TRBV6-5,CASSYSWQGHGYTF,TGTGCCAGCAGTTACTCGTGGCAGGGGCATGGCTACACCTTC
.,TRBJ1-2,.,TRBV30,CAWSSGSGYTF,TGTGCCTGGAGTAGCGGGTCTGGCTACACCTTC
.,TRBJ1-5,.,TRBV19,CASSMMTVNQPQHF,TGTGCCAGTAGTATGATGACAGTTAATCAGCCCCAGCATTTT
.,TRBJ2-5,.,TRBV4-1,CASSLPGRETQYF,TGCGCCAGCAGCCTACCGGGGAGGGAGACCCAGTACTTC
.,TRBJ2-7,.,TRBV6-5,CASRTGISYEQYF,TGTGCCAGCAGAACAGGCATTTCCTACGAGCAGTACTTC
.,TRBJ2-3,.,TRBV5-1,CASSSGLLNRGGGTDTQYF,TGCGCCAGCAGCTCGGGTCTACTAAACAGGGGAGGCGGCACAGATACGCAGTATTTT
.,TRBJ2-2,.,TRBV11-2,CASSTPEGAGELFF,TGTGCCAGCAGTACCCCCGAGGGGGCCGGGGAGCTGTTTTTT
.,TRBJ2-3,.,TRBV28,CASSLGGGGGSTDTQYF,TGTGCCAGCAGTTTAGGTGGAGGAGGGGGCAGCACAGATACGCAGTATTTT
.,TRBJ2-3,TRBD2,TRBV27,CASSLKREVPPDTQYF,TGTGCCAGCAGTCTTAAGCGGGAGGTGCCCCCAGATACGCAGTATTTT
.,TRBJ1-6,TRBD1,TRBV2,CASSEFQGAHSPLHF,TGTGCCAGCAGTGAATTCCAGGGGGCTCATTCACCCCTCCACTTT
once,TRBJ1-1,TRBD1,TRBV23-1,CASSQSTGTEAFF,TGCGCCAGCAGTCAATCGACAGGGACTGAAGCTTTCTTT
once,TRBJ2-1,.,TRBV19,CASRLASWSSYNEQFF,TGTGCCAGTAGGCTAGCGAGTTGGAGCTCCTACAATGAGCAGTTCTTC
.,TRBJ1-1,.,TRBV10-3,CAISGGGPEAFF,TGTGCCATCAGTGGGGGGGGCCCTGAAGCTTTCTTT
.,TRBJ1-1,TRBD1,TRBV6-6,CASINSGQLWTEAFF,TGTGCCAGCATTAACTCGGGACAGCTTTGGACTGAAGCTTTCTTT
.,TRBJ2-7,TRBD1,TRBV6-1,CASSRQGFAYEQYF,TGTGCCAGCAGTAGACAGGGATTTGCGTACGAGCAGTACTTC
.,TRBJ1-3,.,TRBV7-9,CASSPSPVIPGNTIYF,TGTGCCAGCAGCCCATCCCCGGTGATCCCTGGAAACACCATATATTTT
.,TRBJ2-1,TRBD1,TRBV5-1,CASSPTGIKEYNEQFF,TGCGCCAGCAGCCCGACAGGGATTAAAGAATACAATGAGCAGTTCTTC
.,TRBJ1-2,TRBD1,TRBV5-1,CASSPQTGGSNYGYTF,TGCGCCAGCAGCCCGCAGACAGGGGGTAGTAACTATGGCTACACCTTC
.,TRBJ2-1,TRBD2,TRBV7-3,CASKPGLASDEQFF,TGTGCCAGCAAGCCGGGACTAGCGAGCGATGAGCAGTTCTTC
.,TRBJ1-2,.,TRBV6-1,CASSHGQNYGYTF,TGTGCCAGCAGCCACGGACAGAACTATGGCTACACCTTC
.,TRBJ2-3,TRBD2,TRBV7-9,CASSLPTGGHTDTQYF,TGTGCCAGCAGCTTACCGACGGGAGGGCACACAGATACGCAGTATTTT
once,TRBJ1-2,.,TRBV5-4,CASSLEEDRGGYGYTF,TGTGCCAGCAGCTTGGAGGAGGATAGGGGGGGGTATGGCTACACCTTC
.,TRBJ2-2,TRBD2,TRBV5-6,CASSSGTSGATGELFF,TGTGCCAGCAGCTCTGGGACTAGCGGAGCTACCGGGGAGCTGTTTTTT